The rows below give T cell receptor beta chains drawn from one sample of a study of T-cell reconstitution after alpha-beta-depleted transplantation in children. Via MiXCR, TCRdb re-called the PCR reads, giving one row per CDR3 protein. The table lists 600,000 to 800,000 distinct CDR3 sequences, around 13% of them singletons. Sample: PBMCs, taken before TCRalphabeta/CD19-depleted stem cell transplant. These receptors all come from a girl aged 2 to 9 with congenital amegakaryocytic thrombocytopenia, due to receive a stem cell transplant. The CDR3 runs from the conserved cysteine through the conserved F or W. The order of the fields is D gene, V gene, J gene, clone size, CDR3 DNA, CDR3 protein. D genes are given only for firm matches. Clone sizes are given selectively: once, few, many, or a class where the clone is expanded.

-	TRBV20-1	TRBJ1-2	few	TGCAGTGCCAGCAGATTATCCTATGGCTACACCTTC	CSASRLSYGYTF
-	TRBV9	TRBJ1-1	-	TGTGCCAGCAGCTCCAGACAGGCTCACACTGAAGTTTTCTTT	CASSSRQAHTEVFF
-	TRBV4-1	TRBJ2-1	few	TGCGCCAGCAGCCACCGTACCAGCGGACTATTATACAATGAGCAGTTCTTC	CASSHRTSGLLYNEQFF
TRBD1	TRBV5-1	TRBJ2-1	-	TGCGCCAGCAGCCGGGACAGAAGCTCCTACAATGAGCAGTCCTTC	CASSRDRSSYNEQSF
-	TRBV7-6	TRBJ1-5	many	TGTGCCAGCAGCTTATCGCCCGTGGGGAATCAGCCCCAGCATTTT	CASSLSPVGNQPQHF
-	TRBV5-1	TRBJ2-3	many	TGCGCCAGCAGCTTGCGGGAACTTGGAGATACGCAGTATTTT	CASSLRELGDTQYF
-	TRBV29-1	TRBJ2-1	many	TGCAGCGTTGCAGGGTCTAGCCAAGGTAATGAGCAGTTCTTC	CSVAGSSQGNEQFF
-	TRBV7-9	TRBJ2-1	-	TGTGCCAGCAGCTCCCTGTGGGACGGCCACAATGAGCAGTTCTTC	CASSSLWDGHNEQFF
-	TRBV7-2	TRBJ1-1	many	TGTGCCAGCAGCTATCAGGGCCCTTCCTTCCTAGCTTTCTTT	CASSYQGPSFLAFF
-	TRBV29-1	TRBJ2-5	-	TGCAGCGTTGAAGTAGGCCTGTCACCTTGGGGAGAGACCCAGTACTTC	CSVEVGLSPWGETQYF
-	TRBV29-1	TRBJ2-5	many	TGCAGCGCCGAATCTCAGGGGACTGCGGAGGCCCAGTACTTC	CSAESQGTAEAQYF
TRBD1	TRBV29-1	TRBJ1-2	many	TGCAGCGTTACAACCGGGACAGGGACCAACACCTTC	CSVTTGTGTNTF
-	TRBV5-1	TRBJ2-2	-	TGCGCCAGCAGCTTTGACGGGGCGGAGGGGGAGCTGTTTTTT	CASSFDGAEGELFF
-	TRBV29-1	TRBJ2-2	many	TGCAGCGTAGGGAGGACAGCGAACACCGGGGAGCTGTTTTTT	CSVGRTANTGELFF
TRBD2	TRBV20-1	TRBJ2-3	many	TGCAGTGCTAGAGTAGCGGGAGATACGCAGTATTTT	CSARVAGDTQYF
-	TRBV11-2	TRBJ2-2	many	TGTGCCAGCAGCCCCTCTCGTTCTAGGGTAGTTCATTCCGGGGAGCTGTTTTTT	CASSPSRSRVVHSGELFF
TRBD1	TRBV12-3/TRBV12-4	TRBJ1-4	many	TGTGCCAGCACGGGTCCGGGACAGGGAAATGAAAAACTGTTTTTT	CASTGPGQGNEKLFF
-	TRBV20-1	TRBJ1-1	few	TGCAGTGCCCAAGTTGGAGGTGGACCTTACACTGAAGCTTTCTTT	CSAQVGGGPYTEAFF
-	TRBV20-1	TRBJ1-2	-	TGCAGTGCTGACAACTACAGGGTCAACTATGGCTACACCTTC	CSADNYRVNYGYTF
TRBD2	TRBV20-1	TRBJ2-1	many	TGCAGTGCTAGAGATCGGCTAGCGGGGCTCTACAATGAGCAGTTCTTC	CSARDRLAGLYNEQFF
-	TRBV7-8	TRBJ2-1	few	TGTGCCAGCAGCTATCCCCAAACGGAAGGGGTAAATGAGCAGTTCTTC	CASSYPQTEGVNEQFF
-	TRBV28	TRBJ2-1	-	TGTGCCAGCAGTCACCTGGGGGCGGGGAGCTCCTACAATGAGCAGTTCTTC	CASSHLGAGSSYNEQFF